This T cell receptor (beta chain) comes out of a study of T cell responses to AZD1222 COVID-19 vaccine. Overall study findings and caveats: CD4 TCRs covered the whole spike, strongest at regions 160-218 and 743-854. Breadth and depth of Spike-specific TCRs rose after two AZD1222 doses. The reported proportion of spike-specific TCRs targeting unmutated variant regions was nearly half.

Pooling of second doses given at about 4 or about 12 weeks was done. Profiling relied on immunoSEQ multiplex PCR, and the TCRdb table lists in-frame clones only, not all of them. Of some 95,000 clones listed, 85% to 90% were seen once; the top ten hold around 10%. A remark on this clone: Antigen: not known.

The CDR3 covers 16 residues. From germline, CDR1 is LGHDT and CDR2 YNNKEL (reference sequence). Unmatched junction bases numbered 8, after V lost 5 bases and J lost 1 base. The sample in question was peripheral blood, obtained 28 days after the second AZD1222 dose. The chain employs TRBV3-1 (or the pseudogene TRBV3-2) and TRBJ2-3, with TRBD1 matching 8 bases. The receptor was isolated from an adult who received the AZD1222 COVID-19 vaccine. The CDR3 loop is CASSRDRGYGTDTQYF. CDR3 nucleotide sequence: TGTGCCAGCAGCAGAGACAGGGGCTACGGCACAGATACGCAGTATTTT.